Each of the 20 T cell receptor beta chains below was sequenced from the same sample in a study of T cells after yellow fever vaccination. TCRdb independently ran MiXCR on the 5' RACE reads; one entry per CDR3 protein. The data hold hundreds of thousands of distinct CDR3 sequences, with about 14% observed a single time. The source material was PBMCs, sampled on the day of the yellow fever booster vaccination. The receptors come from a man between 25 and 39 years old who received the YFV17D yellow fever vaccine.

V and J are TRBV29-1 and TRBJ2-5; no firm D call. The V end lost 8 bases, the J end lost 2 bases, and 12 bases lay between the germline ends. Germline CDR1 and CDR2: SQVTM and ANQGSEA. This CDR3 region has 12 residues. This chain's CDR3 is CSTISVQETQYF. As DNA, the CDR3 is TGCAGCACCATAAGCGTACAAGAGACCCAGTACTTC.

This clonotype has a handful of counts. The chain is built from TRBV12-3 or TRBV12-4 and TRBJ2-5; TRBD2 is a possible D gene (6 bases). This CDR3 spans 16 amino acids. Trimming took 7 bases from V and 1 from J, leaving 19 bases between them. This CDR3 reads CASKPGVQGSQETQYF. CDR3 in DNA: TGTGCCAGCAAACCGGGGGTTCAGGGATCCCAAGAGACCCAGTACTTC.

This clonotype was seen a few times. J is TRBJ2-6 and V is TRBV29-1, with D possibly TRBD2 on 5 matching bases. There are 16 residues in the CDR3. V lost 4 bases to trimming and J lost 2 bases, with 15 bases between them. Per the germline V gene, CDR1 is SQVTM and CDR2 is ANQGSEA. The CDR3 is CSVGLGKGAGANVLTF. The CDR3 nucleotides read TGCAGCGTTGGCCTGGGGAAGGGAGCTGGGGCCAACGTCCTGACTTTC.

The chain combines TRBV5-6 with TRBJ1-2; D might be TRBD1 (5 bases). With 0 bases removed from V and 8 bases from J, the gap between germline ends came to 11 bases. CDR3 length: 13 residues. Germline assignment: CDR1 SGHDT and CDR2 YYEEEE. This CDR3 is CASSLGRAMGYTF. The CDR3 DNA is TGTGCCAGCAGCTTGGGCAGGGCGATGGGCTACACCTTC.

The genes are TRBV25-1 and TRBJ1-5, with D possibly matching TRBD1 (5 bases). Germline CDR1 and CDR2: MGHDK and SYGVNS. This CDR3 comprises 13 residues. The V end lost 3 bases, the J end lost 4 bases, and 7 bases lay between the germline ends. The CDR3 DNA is TGTGCCAGCAGTGAGACAGAGAATCAGCCCCAGCATTTT. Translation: CASSETENQPQHF.

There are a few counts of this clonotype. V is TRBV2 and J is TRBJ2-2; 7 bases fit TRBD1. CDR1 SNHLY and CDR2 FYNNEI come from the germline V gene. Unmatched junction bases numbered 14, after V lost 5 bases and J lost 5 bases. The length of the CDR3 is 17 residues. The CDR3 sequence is CASSHDPRDRATGELFF. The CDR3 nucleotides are TGTGCCAGCAGTCACGATCCGCGTGACAGGGCAACCGGGGAGCTGTTTTTT.

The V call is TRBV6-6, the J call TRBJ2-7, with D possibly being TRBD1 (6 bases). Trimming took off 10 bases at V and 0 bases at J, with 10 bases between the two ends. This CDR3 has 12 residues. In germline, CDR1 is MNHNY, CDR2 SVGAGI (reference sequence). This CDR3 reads CATGQSSYEQYF. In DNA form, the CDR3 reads TGTGCCACAGGACAGAGCTCCTACGAGCAGTACTTC.

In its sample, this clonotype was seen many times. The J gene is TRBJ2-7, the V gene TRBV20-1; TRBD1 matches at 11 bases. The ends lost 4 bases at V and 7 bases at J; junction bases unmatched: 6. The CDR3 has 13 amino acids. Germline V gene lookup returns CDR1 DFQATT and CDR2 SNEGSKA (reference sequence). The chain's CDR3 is CSAKDRGPIEQYF. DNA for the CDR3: TGCAGTGCTAAGGACAGGGGGCCGATTGAGCAGTACTTC.

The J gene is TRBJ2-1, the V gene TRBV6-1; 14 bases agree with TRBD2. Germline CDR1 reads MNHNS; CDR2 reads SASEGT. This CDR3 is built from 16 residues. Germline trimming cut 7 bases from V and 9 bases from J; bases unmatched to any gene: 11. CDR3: CASTHVGTSGSGEQFF. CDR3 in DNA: TGTGCCAGCACCCACGTGGGGACTAGCGGGAGTGGTGAGCAGTTCTTC.

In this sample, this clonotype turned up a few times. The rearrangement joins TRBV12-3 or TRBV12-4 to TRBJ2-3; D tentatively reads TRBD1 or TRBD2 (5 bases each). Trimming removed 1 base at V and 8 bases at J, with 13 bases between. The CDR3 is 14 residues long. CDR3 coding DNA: TGTGCCAGCAGTTTAGTTGGGACGGTGGGTACGCAGTATTTT. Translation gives CASSLVGTVGTQYF.

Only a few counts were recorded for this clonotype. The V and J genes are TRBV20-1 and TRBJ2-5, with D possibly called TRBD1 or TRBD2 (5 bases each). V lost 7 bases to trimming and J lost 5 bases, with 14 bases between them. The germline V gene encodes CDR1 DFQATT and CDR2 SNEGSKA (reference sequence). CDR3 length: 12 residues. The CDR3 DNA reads TGCAGTGTTAAGGGGCCGGGGGAGACCCAGTACTTC. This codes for CSVKGPGETQYF.

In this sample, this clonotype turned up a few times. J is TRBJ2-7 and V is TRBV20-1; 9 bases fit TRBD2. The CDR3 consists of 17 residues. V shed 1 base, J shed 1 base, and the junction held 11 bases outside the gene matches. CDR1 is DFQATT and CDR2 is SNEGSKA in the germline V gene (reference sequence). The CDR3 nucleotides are TGCAGTGCTAGAGTAATAGCGGGGGACTCAAGGTCCTACGAGCAGTACTTC. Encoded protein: CSARVIAGDSRSYEQYF.

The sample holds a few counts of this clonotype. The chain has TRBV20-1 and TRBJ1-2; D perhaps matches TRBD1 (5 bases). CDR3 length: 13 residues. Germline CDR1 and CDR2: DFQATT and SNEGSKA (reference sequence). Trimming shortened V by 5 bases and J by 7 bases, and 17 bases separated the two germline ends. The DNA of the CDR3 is TGCAGTGCTCCCCGGGGGAGACGCGGTGGCTACACCTTC. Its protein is CSAPRGRRGGYTF.

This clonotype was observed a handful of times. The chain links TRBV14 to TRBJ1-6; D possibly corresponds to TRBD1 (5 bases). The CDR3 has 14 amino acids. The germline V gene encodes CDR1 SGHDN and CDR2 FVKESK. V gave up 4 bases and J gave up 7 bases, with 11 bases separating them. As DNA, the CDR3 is TGTGCCAGCAGCCTCCGTTGGGGGAATTCACCCCTCCACTTT. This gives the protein CASSLRWGNSPLHF.

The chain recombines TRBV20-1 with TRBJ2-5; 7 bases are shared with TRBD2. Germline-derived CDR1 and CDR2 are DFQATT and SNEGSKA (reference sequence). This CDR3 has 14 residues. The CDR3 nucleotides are TGCAGAGGCTCACCTAGCGGCCTACCGGAGACCCAGTACTTC. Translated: CRGSPSGLPETQYF.

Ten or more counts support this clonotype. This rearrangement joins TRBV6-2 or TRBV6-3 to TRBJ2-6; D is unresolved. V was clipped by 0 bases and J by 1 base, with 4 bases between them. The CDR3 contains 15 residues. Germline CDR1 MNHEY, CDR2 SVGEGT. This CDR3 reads CASSYSISGANVLTF. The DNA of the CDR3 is TGTGCCAGCAGTTACTCGATTTCTGGGGCCAACGTCCTGACTTTC.

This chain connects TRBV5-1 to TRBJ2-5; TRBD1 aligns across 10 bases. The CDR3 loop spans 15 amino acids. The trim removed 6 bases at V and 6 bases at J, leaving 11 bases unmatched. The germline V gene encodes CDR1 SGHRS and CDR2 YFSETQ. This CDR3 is CASNPQTGGAKTQYF. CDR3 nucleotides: TGCGCCAGCAACCCCCAGACAGGGGGCGCGAAGACCCAGTACTTC. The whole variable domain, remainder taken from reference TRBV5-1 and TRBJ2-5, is KAGVTQTPRYLIKTRGQQVTLSCSPISGHRSVSWYQQTPGQGLQFLFEYFSETQRNKGNFPGRFSGRQFSNSRSEMNVSTLELGDSALYLCASNPQTGGAKTQYFGPGTRLLVL.

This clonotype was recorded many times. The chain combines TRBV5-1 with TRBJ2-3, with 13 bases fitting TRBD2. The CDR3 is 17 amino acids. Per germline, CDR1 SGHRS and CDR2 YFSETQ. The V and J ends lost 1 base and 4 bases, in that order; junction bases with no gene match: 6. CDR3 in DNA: TGCGCCAGCAGCTTGTTACTAGCGGGAGGGGTCGCAGATACGCAGTATTTT. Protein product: CASSLLLAGGVADTQYF.

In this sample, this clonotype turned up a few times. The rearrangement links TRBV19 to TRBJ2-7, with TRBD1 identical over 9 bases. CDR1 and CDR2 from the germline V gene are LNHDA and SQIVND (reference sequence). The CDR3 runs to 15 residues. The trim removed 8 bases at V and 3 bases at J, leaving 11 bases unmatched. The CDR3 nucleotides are TGTGCCAGTGGGACAGGGTCCCCCTCCATCTACGAGCAGTACTTC. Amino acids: CASGTGSPSIYEQYF.

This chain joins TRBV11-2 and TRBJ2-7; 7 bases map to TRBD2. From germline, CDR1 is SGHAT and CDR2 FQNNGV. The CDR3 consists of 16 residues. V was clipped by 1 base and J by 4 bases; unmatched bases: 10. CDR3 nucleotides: TGTGCCAGCAGCTTAGGGCCTACTAGCGCGGGTTACGAGCAGTACTTC. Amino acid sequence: CASSLGPTSAGYEQYF.